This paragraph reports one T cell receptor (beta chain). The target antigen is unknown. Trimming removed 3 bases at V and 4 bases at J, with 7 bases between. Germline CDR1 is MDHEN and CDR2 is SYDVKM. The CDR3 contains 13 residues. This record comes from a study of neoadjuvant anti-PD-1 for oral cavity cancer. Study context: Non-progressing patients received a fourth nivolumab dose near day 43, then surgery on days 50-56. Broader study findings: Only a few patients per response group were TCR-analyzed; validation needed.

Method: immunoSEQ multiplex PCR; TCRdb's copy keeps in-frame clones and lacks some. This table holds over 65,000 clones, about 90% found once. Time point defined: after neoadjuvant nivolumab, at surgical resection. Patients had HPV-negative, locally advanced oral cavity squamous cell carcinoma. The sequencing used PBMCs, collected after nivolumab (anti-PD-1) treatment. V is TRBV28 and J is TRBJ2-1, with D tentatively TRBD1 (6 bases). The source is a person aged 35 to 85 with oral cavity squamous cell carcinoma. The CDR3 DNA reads TGTGCCAGCAGTTTGGACAGTTACAATGAGCAGTTCTTC. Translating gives CASSLDSYNEQFF.